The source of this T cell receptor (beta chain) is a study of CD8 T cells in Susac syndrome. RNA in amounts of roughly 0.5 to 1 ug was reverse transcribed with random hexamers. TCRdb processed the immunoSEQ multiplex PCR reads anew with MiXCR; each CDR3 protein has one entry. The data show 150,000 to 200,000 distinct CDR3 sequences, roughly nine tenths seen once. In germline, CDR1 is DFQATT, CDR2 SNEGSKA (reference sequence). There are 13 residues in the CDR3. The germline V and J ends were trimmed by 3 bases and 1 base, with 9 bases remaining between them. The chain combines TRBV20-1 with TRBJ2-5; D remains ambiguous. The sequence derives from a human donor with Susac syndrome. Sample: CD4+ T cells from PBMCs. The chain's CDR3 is CSASDPRQETQYF. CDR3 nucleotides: TGCAGTGCTAGTGACCCACGCCAAGAGACCCAGTACTTC.